Following are 14 T cell receptor beta chains from one sample sequenced in a study of CD8+ T cells in alopecia areata. Extracted RNA was reverse transcribed into cDNA, the sequencing template. Clones were sequenced by immunoSEQ multiplex PCR, and TCRdb holds only the in-frame ones, with some missing. The sample has approximately 150,000 clones, roughly 60% seen once. The sequenced sample was CD4+ T cells sorted from blood. The receptor source for this set is a human donor in good health.

This clone was counted a single time. V and J are TRBV27 and TRBJ2-1; D is ambiguous. V lost 2 bases and J 16 bases, leaving 15 bases between the germline ends. Looked up from germline, CDR1 is MNHEY and CDR2 is SMNVEV (reference sequence). The CDR3 length is 12 residues. The CDR3, as DNA: TGTGCCAGCAGTTTAACCGGAACTACGGAATTCTTC. Residues: CASSLTGTTEFF.

This chain links TRBV5-6 with TRBJ2-7, with D maybe TRBD2 (5 bases). Germline lookup yields CDR1 SGHDT and CDR2 YYEEEE. V was shortened by 4 bases and J by 0 bases, with 8 bases between the two germline ends. This CDR3 contains 13 residues. The CDR3, as DNA: TGTGCCAGCAGCCTAGGGAGCTCCTACGAGCAGTACTTC. Amino acids: CASSLGSSYEQYF.

This rearrangement joins TRBV11-2 to TRBJ2-7; D perhaps matches TRBD2 (6 bases). From germline, CDR1 is SGHAT and CDR2 FQNNGV. The V end was cut by 2 bases, the J end by 0 bases, with 11 bases between. There are 15 residues in the CDR3. DNA of the CDR3: TGTGCCAGCAGCTTATCGGGACTCAGCTCCTACGAGCAGTACTTC. This translates into CASSLSGLSSYEQYF. Using reference TRBV11-2 and TRBJ2-7 for the parts outside the CDR3, the full variable domain is EAGVAQSPRYKIIEKRQSVAFWCNPISGHATLYWYQQILGQGPKLLIQFQNNGVVDDSQLPKDRFSAERLKGVDSTLKIQPAKLEDSAVYLCASSLSGLSSYEQYFGPGTRLTVT.

The V call is TRBV14, the J call TRBJ2-7; a weak D match, TRBD1 (6 bases). The V gene lost 2 bases and the J gene lost 5 bases, with 16 bases spanning the gap. Germline CDR1 reads SGHDN; CDR2 reads FVKESK. CDR3 length: 15 residues. The CDR3 bases are TGTGCCAGCAGCCAAAGAAGGGGGATAGGGGACGAGCAGTACTTC. Translating gives CASSQRRGIGDEQYF.

V gene TRBV19 combines with J gene TRBJ1-5; D is ambiguous. Trimming took off 3 bases at V and 9 bases at J, with 9 bases between the two ends. This CDR3 spans 12 amino acids. Germline V gene sequence: CDR1 LNHDA, CDR2 SQIVND (reference sequence). CDR3 region: CASSMTGGPQHF. As DNA, the CDR3 is TGTGCCAGTAGTATGACCGGCGGGCCCCAGCATTTT.

The chain links TRBV10-2 to TRBJ2-7, with 8 positions matching TRBD1. V lost 10 bases to trimming and J lost 2 bases; unmatched junction nucleotides: 4. Germline values: CDR1 WSHSY, CDR2 SAAADI. The CDR3 is 12 residues long. The CDR3 loop reads CATRQGPYEQYF. DNA of the CDR3: TGCGCCACCCGACAGGGGCCCTACGAGCAGTACTTC.

The chain recombines TRBV27 with TRBJ2-5; D uncertain. Germline V lookup: CDR1 MNHEY, CDR2 SMNVEV (reference sequence). The CDR3 totals 13 residues. The germline V and J ends were trimmed by 3 bases and 7 bases, with 12 bases remaining between them. The CDR3 sequence: CASSFGSSGTQYF. CDR3 sequence (DNA): TGTGCCAGCAGTTTTGGTAGCTCTGGGACCCAGTACTTC.

This clone was seen a handful of times. The chain is built from TRBV7-8 and TRBJ2-2; TRBD2 matches at 13 bases. The V and J ends lost 5 bases and 3 bases, in that order; junction bases with no gene match: 6. The length of the CDR3 is 17 residues. CDR1 and CDR2 from the germline V gene are SGHVS and FQNEAQ. The CDR3 protein is CASSGPGLAGYTGELFF. The CDR3 bases are TGTGCCAGCAGCGGACCGGGACTAGCGGGATACACCGGGGAGCTGTTTTTT.

This clone was counted once. V and J are TRBV20-1 and TRBJ2-3, with D unclear. This CDR3 has 10 amino acids. Germline CDR1 and CDR2: DFQATT and SNEGSKA (reference sequence). V gave up 4 bases and J gave up 4 bases, with 3 bases separating them. The CDR3 sequence is CSAKSDTQYF. In DNA, the CDR3 is TGCAGTGCTAAGTCAGATACGCAGTATTTT.

The rearrangement uses TRBV15 and TRBJ1-3; TRBD2 matches at 7 bases. The J call could be wrong; TRBJ2-2 is a better fit for the DNA end. CDR1 LNHNV and CDR2 YYDKDF come from the germline V gene (reference sequence). The CDR3 extends over 15 amino acids. The CDR3 sequence is CATSRGGGSQGELFF. For the CDR3, the DNA is TGTGCCACCAGCAGAGGAGGCGGGAGTCAAGGGGAGCTGTTTTTT.

The chain uses TRBV5-4 and TRBJ2-6, with D possibly being TRBD1 (5 bases). V lost 4 bases and J 5 bases, leaving 16 bases between the germline ends. The CDR3 has 16 amino acids. CDR1 is SGHNT and CDR2 is YYREEE in the germline V gene (reference sequence). The CDR3 sequence is CASSPNQGLRANVLTF. The CDR3 bases are TGTGCCAGCAGCCCAAATCAGGGTTTAAGGGCCAACGTCCTGACTTTC.

This clone was seen a few times. The CDR3 here is CASSLSSGSFNEQFF. The CDR3 DNA follows: TGTGCCAGCAGCTTAAGTAGCGGGAGTTTCAATGAGCAGTTCTTC. The chain joins TRBV7-3 to TRBJ2-1, with 9 bases that match TRBD2. Per germline, CDR1 SGHTA and CDR2 FQGTGA. The trim removed 1 base at V and 6 bases at J, leaving 4 bases unmatched. The CDR3 extends over 15 amino acids.

The rearrangement links TRBV7-2 to TRBJ2-3, with a possible D match to TRBD1 (5 bases). V was cut by 7 bases and J by 3 bases, with 5 bases left in between. The germline CDR1 and CDR2 sequences are SGHTA and FQGNSA. The CDR3 has 11 amino acids. The CDR3 spells CASTGTDTQYF. The CDR3 region has the DNA TGTGCCAGCACAGGGACAGATACGCAGTATTTT.

The chain recombines TRBV5-6 with TRBJ1-2; no clear D gene. CDR3 length: 12 amino acids. V was cut by 4 bases and J by 7 bases, with 11 bases left in between. The germline gives CDR1 SGHDT, CDR2 YYEEEE. DNA of the CDR3: TGTGCCAGCAGCCAAGGGAAGAGTGGCTACACCTTC. It encodes CASSQGKSGYTF.